This record covers a single T cell receptor beta chain. V gave up 3 bases and J gave up 11 bases; unmatched junction bases: 18. Germline CDR1 MDHEN, CDR2 SYDVKM. The CDR3 contains 16 residues. Assay used: immunoSEQ multiplex PCR; TCRdb lists only in-frame clones, some missing. The sample records more than 550,000 clones, approximately 85% being singletons. The sample is drawn from a study of shared T cell receptors in the human thymus. This same sample was also taken into another study, of human thymus T cells. As reported in that work: Thymus tissue for the work was resected from patients undergoing corrective heart surgery.

Sequenced material: thymocytes. This clonotype was sampled from a girl under three years old with a congenital heart defect. This chain connects TRBV28 to TRBJ1-1, with 7 nucleotides matching TRBD1. CDR3 loop: CASSFCFRDRWVEAFF. For the CDR3, the DNA is TGTGCCAGCAGTTTTTGTTTCCGGGACAGATGGGTTGAGGCTTTCTTT.